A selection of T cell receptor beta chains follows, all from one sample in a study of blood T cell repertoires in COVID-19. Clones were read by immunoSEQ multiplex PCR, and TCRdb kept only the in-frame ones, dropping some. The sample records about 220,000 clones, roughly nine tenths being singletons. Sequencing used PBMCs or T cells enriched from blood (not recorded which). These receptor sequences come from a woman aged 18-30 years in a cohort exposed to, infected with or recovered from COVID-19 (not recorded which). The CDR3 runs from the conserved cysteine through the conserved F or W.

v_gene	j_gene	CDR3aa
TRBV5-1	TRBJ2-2	CASSPGTSGVWELFF
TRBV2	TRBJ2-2	CASSELGQGNTGELFF
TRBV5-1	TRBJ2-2	CASSLLQDLAGELFF
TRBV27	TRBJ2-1	CASGQGAADNEQFF
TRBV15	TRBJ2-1	CATSRDMGGVHNEQFF
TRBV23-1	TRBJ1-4	CASSQLPQGQATNEKLFF
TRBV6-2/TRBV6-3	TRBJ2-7	CASSQRYEQYF
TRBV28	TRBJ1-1	CASRPGTGWVF
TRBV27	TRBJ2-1	CASRPQGGTYNEQFF
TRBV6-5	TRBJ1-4	CASSYTGSTNEKLFF
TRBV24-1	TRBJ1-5	CATSDLPGGQPQHF
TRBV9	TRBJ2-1	CASSPQGTRGYNEQFF
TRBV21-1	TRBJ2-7	CASSKDTEVVYEQYF
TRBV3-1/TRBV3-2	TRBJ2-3	CASSQGFGGMGTDTQYF
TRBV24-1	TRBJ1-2	CATSDPALRDYGYTF
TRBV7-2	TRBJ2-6	CASSPLGGGRDSGANVLTF
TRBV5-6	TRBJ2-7	CASSLYSGGKYEQYF
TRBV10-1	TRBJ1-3	CASSESTGGSGNTIYF
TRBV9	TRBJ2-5	CASSVDSGGTEETQYF
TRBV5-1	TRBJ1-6	CASSLSGTGRRGNSPLHF
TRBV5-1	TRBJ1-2	CASSFSTGFYGYTF
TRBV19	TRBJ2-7	CASSIMGGSAYEQYF
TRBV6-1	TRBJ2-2	CASSDQTGKNTGELFF
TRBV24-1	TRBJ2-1	CATTDAGQGRNEQFF
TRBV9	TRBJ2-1	CASTPTRGSYNEQFF
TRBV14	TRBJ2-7	CASSQAPSSYEQYF
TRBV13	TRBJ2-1	CASSLDSSHEQFF
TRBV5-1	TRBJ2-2	CASNRGLNTGELFF
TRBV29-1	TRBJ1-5	CSASARGGQPQHF
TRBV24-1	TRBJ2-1	CATSESDSGKYNEQFF
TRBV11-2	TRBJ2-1	CASSSDSLGLGYNEQFF
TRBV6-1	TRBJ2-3	CASSGQLAGVGADTQYF
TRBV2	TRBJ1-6	CASSEGRGGRNSPLHF
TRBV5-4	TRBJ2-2	CASSSALVRSSGIYTGELFF
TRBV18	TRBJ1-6	CASSYATGARNSPLHF
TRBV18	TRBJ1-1	CASSLHENTEAFF
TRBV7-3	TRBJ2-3	CASSLTLAGGHKDTQYF
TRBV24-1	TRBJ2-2	CATGESPGANTGELFF
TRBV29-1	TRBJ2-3	CSVEDPSDRAYTDTQYF
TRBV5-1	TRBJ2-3	CASRRLEVSTDTQYF
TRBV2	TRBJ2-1	CASSVERGANLFF
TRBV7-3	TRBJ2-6	CASSASKTPRGSGANVLTF
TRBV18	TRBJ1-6	CASSPSTGGVNSPLHF
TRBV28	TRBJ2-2	CASSLSSGGTNTGELFF
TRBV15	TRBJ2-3	CATSSTGGLAGGPDTQYF
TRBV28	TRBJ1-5	CASSSRGLGNQPQHF
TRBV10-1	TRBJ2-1	CASSGPLGTGGKNEQFF